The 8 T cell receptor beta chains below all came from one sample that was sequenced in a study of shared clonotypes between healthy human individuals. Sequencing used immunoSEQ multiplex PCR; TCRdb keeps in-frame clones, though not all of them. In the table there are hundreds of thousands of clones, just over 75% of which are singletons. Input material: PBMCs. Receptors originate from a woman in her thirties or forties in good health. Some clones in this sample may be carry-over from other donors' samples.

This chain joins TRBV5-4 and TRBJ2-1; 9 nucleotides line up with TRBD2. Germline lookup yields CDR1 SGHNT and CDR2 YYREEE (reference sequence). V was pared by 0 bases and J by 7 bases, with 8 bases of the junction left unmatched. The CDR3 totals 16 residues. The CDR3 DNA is TGTGCCAGCAGCTTGGTGTCTAGCGGGATTTCTAATGAGCAGTTCTTC. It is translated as CASSLVSSGISNEQFF.

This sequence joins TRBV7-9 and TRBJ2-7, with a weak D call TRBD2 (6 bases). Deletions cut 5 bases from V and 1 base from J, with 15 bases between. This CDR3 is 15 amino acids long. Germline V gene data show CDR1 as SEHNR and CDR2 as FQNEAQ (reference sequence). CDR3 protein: CASSQGQDYSYEQYF. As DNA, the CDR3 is TGTGCCAGCAGCCAAGGTCAGGACTATTCCTACGAGCAGTACTTC.

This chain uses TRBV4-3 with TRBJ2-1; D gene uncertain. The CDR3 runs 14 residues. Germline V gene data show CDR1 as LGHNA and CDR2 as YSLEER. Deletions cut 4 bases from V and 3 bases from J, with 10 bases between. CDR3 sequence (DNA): TGCGCCAGCAGCCTGAGAAAAGACTACAATGAGCAGTTCTTC. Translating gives CASSLRKDYNEQFF.

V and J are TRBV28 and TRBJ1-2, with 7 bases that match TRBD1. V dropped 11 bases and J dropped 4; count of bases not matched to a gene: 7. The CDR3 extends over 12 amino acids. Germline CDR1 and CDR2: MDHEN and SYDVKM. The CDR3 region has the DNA TGTGCCGAACAGGGGTACGGCTATGGCTACACCTTC. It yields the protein CAEQGYGYGYTF.

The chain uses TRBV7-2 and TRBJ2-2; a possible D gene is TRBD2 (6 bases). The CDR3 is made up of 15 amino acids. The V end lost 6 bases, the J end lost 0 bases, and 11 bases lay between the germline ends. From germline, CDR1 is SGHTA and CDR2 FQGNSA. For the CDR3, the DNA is TGTGCCAGCAGAAAGGACTATTCGAACACCGGGGAGCTGTTTTTT. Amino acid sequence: CASRKDYSNTGELFF.

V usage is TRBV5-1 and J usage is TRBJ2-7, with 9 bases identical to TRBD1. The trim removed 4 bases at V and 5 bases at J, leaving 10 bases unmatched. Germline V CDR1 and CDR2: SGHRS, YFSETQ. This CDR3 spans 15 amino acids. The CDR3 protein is CASSEAGTGSDEQYF. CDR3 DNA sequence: TGCGCCAGCAGCGAAGCCGGGACAGGGTCCGACGAGCAGTACTTC.

For the CDR3, the DNA is TGTGCCAGCAGCTTAGGGACAGGGTCTCCTGAAGCTTTCTTT. Translating it yields CASSLGTGSPEAFF. The chain uses TRBV7-8 and TRBJ1-1, with TRBD1 identical over 8 bases. CDR1 is SGHVS and CDR2 is FQNEAQ in the germline V gene. There are 14 residues in the CDR3. V lost 1 base to trimming and J lost 6 bases; unmatched junction nucleotides: 4.

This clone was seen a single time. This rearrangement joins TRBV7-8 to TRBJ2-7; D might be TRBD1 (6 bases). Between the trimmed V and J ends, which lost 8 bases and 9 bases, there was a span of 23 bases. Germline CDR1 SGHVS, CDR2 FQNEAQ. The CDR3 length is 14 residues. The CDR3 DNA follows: TGTGCCAGCCAGTATGGACAGTCCCTCGGCGGGCAGTACTTC. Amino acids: CASQYGQSLGGQYF. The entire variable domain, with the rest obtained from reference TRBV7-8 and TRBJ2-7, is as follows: GAGVSQSPRYKVAKRGQDVALRCDPISGHVSLFWYQQALGQGPEFLTYFQNEAQLDKSGLPSDRFFAERPEGSVSTLKIQRTQQEDSAVYLCASQYGQSLGGQYFGPGTRLTVT.